What follows is one T cell receptor (beta chain) and its context. Antigen unknown. The CDR3 has 16 residues. Germline CDR1 reads MNHEY; CDR2 reads SVGAGI. The V gene lost 2 bases and the J gene lost 0 bases, with 12 bases spanning the gap. This sample was included in a study of cytomegalovirus exposure and HLA in healthy donors. Overall study findings and caveats: The study designated roughly 150 TCR beta chains cytomegalovirus-associated. Most sequenced TCRs were rare (though some public TCRs occurred in many donors).

Sequencing was performed with immunoSEQ multiplex PCR; in TCRdb, only in-frame clones are kept and a portion is missing. The sample includes fewer than 400,000 clones, around 86% seen only once; the top ten take 0.84%. Separation from the approximately 670-subject first cohort characterized the roughly 130-subject validation cohort, to which the donors belonged. What was sequenced was PBMCs. The rearrangement joins TRBV6-5 to TRBJ2-3; D might be TRBD2 (5 bases). This TCR was sampled from a woman between 18 and 30 years old in good health and CMV-seronegative. The CDR3 spells CASSYTSPGSTDTQYF. CDR3 in DNA: TGTGCCAGCAGTTACACGAGTCCGGGGAGCACAGATACGCAGTATTTT.